The 20 T cell receptor beta chains below were found in one sample sequenced in a study of read filtering for tumor transcriptome and immune sequencing. Molecular barcoded adaptors covering alpha/delta and beta/gamma chains were used on about 0.4 ug RNA. TCRdb ran MiXCR on the reads and lists one entry per CDR3 protein. The sample lists under 30,000 distinct CDR3 sequences; 22% were seen once. The sequenced material came from a population of CD138-negative cells sorted from bone marrow. Source of these receptors: a donor aged 40 or older with multiple myeloma.

Only a few counts were recorded for this clonotype. This chain links TRBV7-3 with TRBJ1-1, with TRBD1 matching 7 bases. The CDR3 contains 14 residues. The V gene end was trimmed by 5 bases and the J gene end by 4 bases; junction bases not matched to a gene: 7. In germline, CDR1 is SGHTA, CDR2 FQGTGA. In DNA, the CDR3 is TGTGCCAGCAGCACCAGACAGGGTGCCACTGAAGCTTTCTTT. Translated: CASSTRQGATEAFF.

The sample holds many counts of this clonotype. The J gene is TRBJ2-7, the V gene TRBV6-6; 8 bases agree with TRBD2. In germline, CDR1 is MNHNY, CDR2 SVGAGI (reference sequence). The CDR3 has 15 residues. Trimming removed 5 bases from V and 0 bases from J; junction bases left unmatched: 6. CDR3 coding DNA: TGTGCCAGCAGTACAACCGGGACTAGCTCCTACGAGCAGTACTTC. This codes for CASSTTGTSSYEQYF.

In regard to this clonotype: Its ends do not fully match the called genes, so a read error is possible. This chain connects TRBV5-1 to TRBJ2-2; weak D call: TRBD2 (6 bases). There are 17 residues in the CDR3. From germline, CDR1 is SGHRS and CDR2 YFSETQ. The CDR3 here is CASSRRGIDTGTGELYF. The CDR3 DNA is TGCGCCAGCAGCCGTCGGGGGATAGATACAGGCACCGGGGAGCTGTATTTT.

This chain links TRBV28 with TRBJ2-5; 11 nucleotides align to TRBD1. Losses at the gene ends were 8 bases for V and 0 bases for J; bases not matched to a gene: 5. The CDR3 runs 15 residues. Per the germline V gene, CDR1 is MDHEN and CDR2 is SYDVKM. CDR3 region: CASRRDRGNQETQYF. CDR3 DNA: TGTGCCAGCCGACGGGACAGGGGGAACCAAGAGACCCAGTACTTC.

This clonotype is categorized as medium-sized. The chain recombines TRBV9 with TRBJ2-1; no firm D call. Germline assignment: CDR1 SGDLS and CDR2 YYNGEE. The CDR3 covers 17 residues. The germline V and J ends were trimmed by 0 bases and 0 bases, with 13 bases remaining between them. The CDR3 here is CASSVGGVSPSYNEQFF. The DNA for the CDR3 is TGTGCCAGCAGCGTAGGTGGAGTCTCACCCTCCTACAATGAGCAGTTCTTC.

This clonotype was counted many times. The rearrangement joins TRBV29-1 to TRBJ2-3; 7 nucleotides line up with TRBD1. The CDR3 contains 13 residues. The germline V gene encodes CDR1 SQVTM and CDR2 ANQGSEA. V shed 6 bases, J shed 1 base, and the junction held 4 bases outside the gene matches. CDR3 in amino acids: CSVRDRGTDTQYF. For the CDR3, the DNA is TGCAGCGTCCGGGACAGAGGCACAGATACGCAGTATTTT.

This clonotype was recorded a few times. The genes are TRBV20-1 and TRBJ2-3; TRBD2 is a possible D gene (5 bases). Trimming shortened V by 3 bases and J by 2 bases, and 12 bases separated the two germline ends. Per the germline V gene, CDR1 is DFQATT and CDR2 is SNEGSKA (reference sequence). CDR3 length equals 14 residues. The CDR3 coding sequence is TGCAGTGCTAGGCCCAGCGGCCTCACAGATACGCAGTATTTT. This gives the protein CSARPSGLTDTQYF.

This clonotype was observed at least ten times. This rearrangement joins TRBV30 to TRBJ1-1; D remains unclear. The V end lost 4 bases, the J end lost 2 bases, and 14 bases lay between the germline ends. CDR3 length: 14 residues. The germline gives CDR1 GTSNPN, CDR2 SVGIG (reference sequence). The CDR3 coding sequence is TGTGCCTGGACCTGGAGGAGCTTTAACACTGAAGCTTTCTTT. It encodes CAWTWRSFNTEAFF. Together with reference TRBV30 and TRBJ1-1, the CDR3 gives the full variable domain: SQTIHQWPATLVQPVGSPLSLECTVEGTSNPNLYWYRQAAGRGLQLLFYSVGIGQISSEVPQNLSASRPQDRQFILSSKKLLLSDSGFYLCAWTWRSFNTEAFFGQGTRLTVV.

This chain connects TRBV2 to TRBJ2-5, with D possibly TRBD2 on 6 matching bases. The CDR3 length is 14 residues. The germline V gene has CDR1 SNHLY and CDR2 FYNNEI. V lost 7 bases to trimming and J lost 5 bases, with 17 bases between them. The CDR3 loop is CASKEGLHHETQYF. In nucleotides, the CDR3 is TGTGCCAGCAAGGAGGGGCTGCATCATGAGACCCAGTACTTC.

There are many counts of this clonotype. The chain joins TRBV12-3 or TRBV12-4 to TRBJ1-5; D remains unclear. V dropped 3 bases and J dropped 2 bases, with 11 bases sitting between them. The CDR3 totals 15 residues. Here the CDR3 reads CASSLDQDGNQPQHF. The CDR3 DNA follows: TGTGCCAGCAGTTTGGATCAGGACGGCAATCAGCCCCAGCATTTT.

The genes are TRBV2 and TRBJ2-5; 12 bases fit TRBD2. Losses at the gene ends were 5 bases for V and 4 bases for J; bases not matched to a gene: 2. Per the germline V gene, CDR1 is SNHLY and CDR2 is FYNNEI. The CDR3 extends over 14 amino acids. In DNA form, the CDR3 reads TGTGCCAGCAGTTTGACTAGCGGGGGAGAGACCCAGTACTTC. This codes for CASSLTSGGETQYF.

The chain employs TRBV2 and TRBJ1-5; possible D gene TRBD1, 6 bases. Per the germline V gene, CDR1 is SNHLY and CDR2 is FYNNEI. V gave up 3 bases and J gave up 8 bases, with 14 bases separating them. This CDR3 region has 14 residues. In DNA, the CDR3 is TGTGCCAGCAGTGAGGGGGGGCGCGGAGAGCCCCAGCATTTT. Amino acid sequence: CASSEGGRGEPQHF.

This clonotype was recorded at least ten times. The CDR3 protein is CASSFSGPGIPEAFF. The CDR3 region has the DNA TGTGCCAGCAGTTTCTCCGGCCCCGGGATCCCTGAAGCTTTCTTT. The rearrangement joins TRBV28 to TRBJ1-1; no definite D call. Germline CDR1 is MDHEN and CDR2 is SYDVKM. The V end lost 3 bases, the J end lost 6 bases, and 17 bases lay between the germline ends. The CDR3 is 15 residues long.

A word on this clonotype: This may stem from a read error, because a much larger clone lies one nucleotide away. The conserved phenylalanine or tryptophan normally closing the CDR3 is absent here, so this likely arose from a read error. This chain links TRBV25-1 with TRBJ1-2, with no clear D. The germline V gene encodes CDR1 MGHDK and CDR2 SYGVNS. The CDR3 is 13 amino acids. Trimming left V 10 bases short and J 0 bases short, with 12 bases between. The CDR3 bases are TGTGCCACCTGGGAGCCCCCTAACTATGGCTACACCCTC. Its protein is CATWEPPNYGYTL.

V usage is TRBV6-5 and J usage is TRBJ1-3; D gene uncertain. Germline CDR1 is MNHEY and CDR2 is SVGAGI. CDR3 length: 15 residues. Trimming took 2 bases from V and 2 from J, leaving 10 bases between them. As DNA, the CDR3 is TGTGCCAGCAGTTACCGCGGACCCCCTGGAAACACCATATATTTT. This codes for CASSYRGPPGNTIYF.

The V call is TRBV12-3 or TRBV12-4, the J call TRBJ2-3, with 7 bases fitting TRBD1. The CDR3 has 16 amino acids. J lost 2 bases, V lost 6 bases, and 11 bases had no gene match. For the CDR3, the DNA is TGTGCCAGCAGCCATACCAGAGGGGGCCTCACAGATACGCAGTATTTT. Its translation is CASSHTRGGLTDTQYF.

As regards this clonotype: The junction differs from germline at one of its ends, possibly a read error. The CDR3 reads CASRQDNPLLETHYF. The CDR3 nucleotides read TGTGCCAGCAGGCAGGACAACCCTTTGCTGGAGACCCACTACTTC. The chain uses TRBV7-2 and TRBJ2-5, with D perhaps matching TRBD1 (5 bases). The CDR3 extends over 15 amino acids. Germline CDR1 and CDR2: SGHTA and FQGNSA.

This clonotype was recorded many times. The CDR3 region is CASSTGGTNEKLFF. DNA for the CDR3: TGTGCCAGCAGTACAGGGGGCACTAATGAAAAACTGTTTTTT. The chain links TRBV28 to TRBJ1-4, with 9 positions matching TRBD1. Germline CDR1 MDHEN, CDR2 SYDVKM. V gave up 5 bases and J gave up 2 bases; unmatched junction bases: 0. The CDR3 spans 14 residues. The full variable domain, in which reference TRBV28 and TRBJ1-4 provide the parts outside the CDR3, is DVKVTQSSRYLVKRTGEKVFLECVQDMDHENMFWYRQDPGLGLRLIYFSYDVKMKEKGDIPEGYSVSREKKERFSLILESASTNQTSMYLCASSTGGTNEKLFFGSGTQLSVL.

The chain combines TRBV20-1 with TRBJ1-1, with D hard to call. The V and J ends lost 6 bases and 5 bases respectively, with 19 bases between them. The CDR3 spans 14 residues. The V gene's germline CDR1 is DFQATT and CDR2 SNEGSKA (reference sequence). CDR3 loop: CSAHRVLGKTEAFF. The CDR3, as DNA: TGCAGTGCCCATCGAGTCCTCGGAAAGACTGAAGCTTTCTTT.

The J gene is TRBJ1-2, the V gene TRBV6-1; D might be TRBD1 (6 bases). This CDR3 is 12 amino acids long. CDR1 is MNHNS and CDR2 is SASEGT in the germline V gene. Trimming pared 5 bases from V and 4 bases from J, leaving 8 bases between. The CDR3 DNA reads as TGTGCCAGCAGTACAGGGCTCTATGGCTACACCTTC. It yields the protein CASSTGLYGYTF.